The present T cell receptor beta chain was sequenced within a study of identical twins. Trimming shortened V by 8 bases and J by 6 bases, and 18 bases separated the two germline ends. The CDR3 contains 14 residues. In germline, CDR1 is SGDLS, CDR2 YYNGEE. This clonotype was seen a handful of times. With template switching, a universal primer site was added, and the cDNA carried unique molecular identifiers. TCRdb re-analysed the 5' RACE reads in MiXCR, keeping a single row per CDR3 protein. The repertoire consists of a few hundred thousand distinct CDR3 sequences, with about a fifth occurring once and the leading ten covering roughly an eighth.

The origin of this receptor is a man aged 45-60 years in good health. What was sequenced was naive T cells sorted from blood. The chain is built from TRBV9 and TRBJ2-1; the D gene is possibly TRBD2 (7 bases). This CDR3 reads CASSRAGAFNEQFF. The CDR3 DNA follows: TGTGCCAGTAGCCGGGCGGGGGCTTTCAATGAGCAGTTCTTC.